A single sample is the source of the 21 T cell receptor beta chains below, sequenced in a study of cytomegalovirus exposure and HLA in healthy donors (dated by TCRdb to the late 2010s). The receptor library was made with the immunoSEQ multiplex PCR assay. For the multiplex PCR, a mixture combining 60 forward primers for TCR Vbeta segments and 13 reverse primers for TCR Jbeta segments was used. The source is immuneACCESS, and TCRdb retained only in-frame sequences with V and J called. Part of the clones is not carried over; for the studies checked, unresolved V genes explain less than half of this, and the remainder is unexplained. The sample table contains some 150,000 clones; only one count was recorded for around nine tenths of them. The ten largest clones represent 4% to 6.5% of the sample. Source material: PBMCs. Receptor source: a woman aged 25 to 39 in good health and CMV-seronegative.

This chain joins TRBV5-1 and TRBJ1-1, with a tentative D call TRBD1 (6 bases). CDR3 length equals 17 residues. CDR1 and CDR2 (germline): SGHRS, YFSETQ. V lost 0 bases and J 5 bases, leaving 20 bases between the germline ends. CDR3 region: CASSLEGTPKVGTEAFF. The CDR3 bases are TGCGCCAGCAGCTTGGAGGGGACACCAAAGGTTGGGACTGAAGCTTTCTTT.

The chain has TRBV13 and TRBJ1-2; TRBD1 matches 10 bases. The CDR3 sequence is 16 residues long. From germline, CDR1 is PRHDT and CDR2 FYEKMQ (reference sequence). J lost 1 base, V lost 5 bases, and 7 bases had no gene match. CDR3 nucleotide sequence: TGTGCCAGCAGCGAAGGGACAGGGGTTAGTAACTATGGCTACACCTTC. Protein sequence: CASSEGTGVSNYGYTF. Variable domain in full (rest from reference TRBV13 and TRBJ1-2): AAGVIQSPRHLIKEKRETATLKCYPIPRHDTVYWYQQGPGQDPQFLISFYEKMQSDKGSIPDRFSAQQFSDYHSELNMSSLELGDSALYFCASSEGTGVSNYGYTFGSGTRLTVV.

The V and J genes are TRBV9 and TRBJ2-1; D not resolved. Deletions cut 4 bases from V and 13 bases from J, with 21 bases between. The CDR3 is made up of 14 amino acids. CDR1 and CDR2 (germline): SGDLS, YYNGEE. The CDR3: CASSPFAGFDLQFF. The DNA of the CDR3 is TGTGCCAGCAGCCCTTTCGCCGGGTTTGATCTACAGTTCTTC.

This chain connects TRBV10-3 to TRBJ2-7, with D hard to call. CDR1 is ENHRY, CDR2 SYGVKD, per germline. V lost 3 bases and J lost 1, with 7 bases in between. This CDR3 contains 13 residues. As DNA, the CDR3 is TGTGCCATCAGTGAAAGCCCGTCCTACGAGCAGTACTTC. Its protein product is CAISESPSYEQYF.

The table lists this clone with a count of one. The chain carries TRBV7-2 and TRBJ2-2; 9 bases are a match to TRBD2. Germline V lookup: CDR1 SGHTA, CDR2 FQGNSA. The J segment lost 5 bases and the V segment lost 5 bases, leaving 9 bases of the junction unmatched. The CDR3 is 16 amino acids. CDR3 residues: CASSPGGLAGTGELFF. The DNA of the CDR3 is TGTGCCAGCAGCCCGGGGGGACTAGCAGGTACCGGGGAGCTGTTTTTT.

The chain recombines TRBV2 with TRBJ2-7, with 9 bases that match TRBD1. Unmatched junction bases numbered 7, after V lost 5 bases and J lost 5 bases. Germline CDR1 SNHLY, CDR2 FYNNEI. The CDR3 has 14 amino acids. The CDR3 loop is CASSLDRGIHEQYF. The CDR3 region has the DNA TGTGCCAGCAGTTTAGACAGGGGGATACACGAGCAGTACTTC.

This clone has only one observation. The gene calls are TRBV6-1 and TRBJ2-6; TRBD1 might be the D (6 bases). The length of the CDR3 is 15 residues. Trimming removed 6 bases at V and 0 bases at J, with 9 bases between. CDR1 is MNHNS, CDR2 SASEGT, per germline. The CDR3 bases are TGTGCCAGCAGCTCCAGGGGCTCTGGGGCCAACGTCCTGACTTTC. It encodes CASSSRGSGANVLTF.

The CDR3 region is CASKRDYEQYF. Here the CDR3 DNA reads TGTGCCAGCAAACGGGACTACGAGCAGTACTTC. The gene calls are TRBV28 and TRBJ2-5, with a possible D match to TRBD2 (5 bases). The last part of the DNA fits TRBJ2-7 better; the J call may be wrong. The CDR3 sequence is 11 residues long. Germline lookup yields CDR1 MDHEN and CDR2 SYDVKM.

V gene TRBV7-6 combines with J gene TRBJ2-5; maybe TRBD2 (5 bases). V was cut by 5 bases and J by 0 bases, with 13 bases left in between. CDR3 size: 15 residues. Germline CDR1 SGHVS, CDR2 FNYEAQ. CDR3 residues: CASSPRSGYQETQYF. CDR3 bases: TGTGCCAGCAGCCCTAGGTCGGGGTACCAAGAGACCCAGTACTTC.

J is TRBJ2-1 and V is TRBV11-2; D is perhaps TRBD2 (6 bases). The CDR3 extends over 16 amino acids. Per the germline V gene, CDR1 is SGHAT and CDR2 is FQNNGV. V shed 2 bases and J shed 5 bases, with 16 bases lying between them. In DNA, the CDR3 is TGTGCCAGCAGCTTAACCCGGACTAACAGTCACAATGAGCAGTTCTTC. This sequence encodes CASSLTRTNSHNEQFF.

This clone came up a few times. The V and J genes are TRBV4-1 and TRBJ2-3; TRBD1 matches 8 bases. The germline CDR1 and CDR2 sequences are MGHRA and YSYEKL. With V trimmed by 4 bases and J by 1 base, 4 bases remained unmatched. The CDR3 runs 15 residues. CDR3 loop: CASSRDRGGTDTQYF. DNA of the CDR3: TGCGCCAGCAGCCGTGACAGGGGAGGCACAGATACGCAGTATTTT.

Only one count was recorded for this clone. CDR3 sequence (DNA): TGTGCCAGCAGCTTTTCGGTGAGCACTGAAGCTTTCTTT. Protein product: CASSFSVSTEAFF. J is TRBJ1-1 and V is TRBV5-4; no clear D gene. CDR1 is SGHNT, CDR2 YYREEE, per germline (reference sequence). CDR3 size: 13 residues. Trimming stripped 2 bases from V and 4 bases from J, with 9 bases between.

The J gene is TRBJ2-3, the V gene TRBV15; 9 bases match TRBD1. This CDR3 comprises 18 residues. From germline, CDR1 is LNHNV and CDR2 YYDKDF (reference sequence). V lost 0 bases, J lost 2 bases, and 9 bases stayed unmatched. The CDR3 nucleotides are TGTGCCACCAGCAGAGAACGTCAAGGACAGGGGTCCACAGATACGCAGTATTTT. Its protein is CATSRERQGQGSTDTQYF.

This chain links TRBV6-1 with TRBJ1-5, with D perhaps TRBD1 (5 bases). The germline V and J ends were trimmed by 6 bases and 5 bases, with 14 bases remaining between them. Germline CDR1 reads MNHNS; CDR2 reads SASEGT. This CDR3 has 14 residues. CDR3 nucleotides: TGTGCCAGCAGGGAACGGGGGGTTGATCAGCCCCAGCATTTT. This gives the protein CASRERGVDQPQHF.

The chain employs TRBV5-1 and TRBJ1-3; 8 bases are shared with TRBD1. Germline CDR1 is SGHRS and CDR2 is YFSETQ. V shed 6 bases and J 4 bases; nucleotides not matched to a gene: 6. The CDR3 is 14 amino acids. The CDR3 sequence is CASKQGATGNTIYF. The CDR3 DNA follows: TGCGCCAGCAAGCAGGGGGCTACAGGAAACACCATATATTTT.

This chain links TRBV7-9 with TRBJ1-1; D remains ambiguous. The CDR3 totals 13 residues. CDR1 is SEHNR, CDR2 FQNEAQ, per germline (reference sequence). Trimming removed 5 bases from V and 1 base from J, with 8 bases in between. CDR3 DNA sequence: TGTGCCAGCAGCCAGTGGCCGAACACTGAAGCTTTCTTT. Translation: CASSQWPNTEAFF.

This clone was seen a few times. The CDR3 region has the DNA TGCGCCAGCAGCCAGGATGCCGCACAGGGGACCTATAATTCACCCCTCCACTTT. Protein sequence: CASSQDAAQGTYNSPLHF. This chain joins TRBV4-1 and TRBJ1-6, with 7 bases aligning to TRBD1. Germline assignment: CDR1 MGHRA and CDR2 YSYEKL. CDR3 length equals 18 residues. Trimming at V came to 3 bases and at J to 2 bases, leaving 10 bases not matched to a gene.

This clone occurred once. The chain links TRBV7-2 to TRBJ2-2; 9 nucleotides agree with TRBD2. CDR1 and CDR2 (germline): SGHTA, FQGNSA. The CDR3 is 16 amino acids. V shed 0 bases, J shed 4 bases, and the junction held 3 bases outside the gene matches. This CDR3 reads CASSLARRGGTGELFF. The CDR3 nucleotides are TGTGCCAGCAGCTTAGCGCGGCGGGGGGGCACCGGGGAGCTGTTTTTT.

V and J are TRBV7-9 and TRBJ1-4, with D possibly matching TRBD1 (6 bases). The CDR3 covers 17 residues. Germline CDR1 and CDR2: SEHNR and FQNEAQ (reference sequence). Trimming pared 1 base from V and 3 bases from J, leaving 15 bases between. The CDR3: CASSLGPWTDPNEKLFF. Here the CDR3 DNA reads TGTGCCAGCAGCTTAGGGCCGTGGACAGACCCTAATGAAAAACTGTTTTTT.

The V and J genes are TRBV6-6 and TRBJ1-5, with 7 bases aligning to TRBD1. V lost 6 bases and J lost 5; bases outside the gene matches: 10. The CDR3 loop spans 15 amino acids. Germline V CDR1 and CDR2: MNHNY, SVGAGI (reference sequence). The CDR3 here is CASSGGQRRDQPQHF. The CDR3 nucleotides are TGTGCCAGCAGCGGGGGACAGAGGAGAGATCAGCCCCAGCATTTT.

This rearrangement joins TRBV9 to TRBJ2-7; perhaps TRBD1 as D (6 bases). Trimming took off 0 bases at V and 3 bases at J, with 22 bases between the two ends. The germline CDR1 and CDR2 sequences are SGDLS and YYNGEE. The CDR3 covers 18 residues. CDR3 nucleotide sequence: TGTGCCAGCAGCGTAGGGGATCCCAATCAGGGGATCGGCTACGAGCAGTACTTC. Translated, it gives CASSVGDPNQGIGYEQYF.